This T cell receptor beta chain is drawn from a study of blood T cell repertoires in COVID-19. The data were produced by immunoSEQ multiplex PCR, yet TCRdb's version contains in-frame clones alone and is incomplete. This sample has 150,000 to 200,000 clones, with 86% found just once. The CDR3 is made up of 12 amino acids. V lost 8 bases to trimming and J lost 3 bases; unmatched junction nucleotides: 4. Germline assignment: CDR1 MNHEY and CDR2 SVGAGI. Residents of 24 US areas, aged about 18 to 95 years, made up the participants. Participants' reported clinical history set cohort assignment. This clonotype was obtained from a woman in her 30s who had recovered from COVID-19. This chain links TRBV6-5 with TRBJ2-7, with TRBD2 identical over 7 bases. The sequenced sample was PBMCs or T cells enriched from blood (not recorded which). The CDR3 loop reads CASALADYEQYF. CDR3 in DNA: TGTGCCAGCGCCCTAGCGGACTACGAGCAGTACTTC.